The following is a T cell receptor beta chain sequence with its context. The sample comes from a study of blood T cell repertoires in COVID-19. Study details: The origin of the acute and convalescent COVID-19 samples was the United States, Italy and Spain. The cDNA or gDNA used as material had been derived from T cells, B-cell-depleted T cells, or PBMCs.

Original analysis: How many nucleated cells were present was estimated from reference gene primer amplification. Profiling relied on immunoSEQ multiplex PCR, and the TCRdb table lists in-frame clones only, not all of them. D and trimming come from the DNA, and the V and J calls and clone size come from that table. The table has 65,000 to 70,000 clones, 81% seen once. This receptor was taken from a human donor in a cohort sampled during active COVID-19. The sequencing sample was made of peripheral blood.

The CDR3 region is CASSLMGGKNEKLFF. CDR3 in DNA: TGTGCCAGCAGTCTAATGGGGGGGAAGAATGAAAAACTGTTTTTT. The chain joins TRBV28 to TRBJ1-4; D might be TRBD1 (5 bases). CDR3 length: 15 residues. Germline V CDR1 and CDR2: MDHEN, SYDVKM. Trimming left V 5 bases short and J 5 bases short, with 15 bases between.